A selection of T cell receptor beta chains follows, all from one sample in a study of a mutant IDH1 vaccine in newly diagnosed glioma. The antigens of these receptors remain unknown. Data came from immunoSEQ multiplex PCR; TCRdb stores just in-frame clones and leaves some out. The sample contains some 33,000 clones, around 58% of which appear only once. The sample here was PBMCs, taken from a glioma patient whose treatment included an IDH1 peptide vaccine. These receptor sequences come from a woman between 18 and 29 years old with glioma. Each CDR3 is given without its conserved first and last residue. Some rows have no size entry. The others give once, few or many, or a class for an expanded clone.

.,TRBV6-5,TRBJ2-6,ASRLQGSGANVLT
few,TRBV7-9,TRBJ1-5,ASSLVGGPYSNQPQH
.,TRBV4-1,TRBJ1-2,ASSQVRLGMDGYT
.,TRBV7-3,TRBJ2-2,ASSLNTGELF
.,TRBV5-1,TRBJ2-7,ASSLGSGYSYEQY
few,TRBV30,TRBJ1-5,AWNSVSNQPQH
few,TRBV4-2,TRBJ2-1,ASSWTSAYNEQF
few,TRBV18,TRBJ1-5,ASSPPAAGGLQPQH
.,TRBV5-4,TRBJ2-3,ASSSIAGGSTDTQY
.,TRBV5-1,TRBJ1-2,ASSVRDRGDYGYT
.,TRBV11-2,TRBJ2-1,ASQTESSYNEQF
.,TRBV7-9,TRBJ2-2,ASSLRDRGFTGELF
.,TRBV29-1,TRBJ2-1,SARTPGTREQF
.,TRBV10-3,TRBJ2-7,AISSPPREQY
.,TRBV28,TRBJ2-5,ASSFHFSGRAPETQY
.,TRBV7-3,TRBJ1-1,ASSLMPVNTEAF
.,TRBV30,TRBJ1-1,AWSVGGNTEAF
.,TRBV6-5,TRBJ2-2,ASSSPDRVNTGELF
.,TRBV29-1,TRBJ1-1,SVGVVGNTEAF
few,TRBV6-1,TRBJ2-1,ASGLAVYNEQF
few,TRBV12-5,TRBJ2-1,ASGLRPGGEF
.,TRBV7-7,TRBJ2-1,ASSSIVGDEQF
.,TRBV21-1,TRBJ1-4,ASSKAVSPYRQNEKLF
.,TRBV18,TRBJ2-1,ASSPPPPSGGYNEQF
.,TRBV19,TRBJ1-2,ASSKGQNYGYT
.,TRBV4-3,TRBJ2-7,ASSQKADTYEQY
.,TRBV11-2,TRBJ2-7,ASSAVEGYEQY
once,TRBV7-2,TRBJ1-2,ASSSRPGASYGYT
few,TRBV5-4,TRBJ1-1,ASSLWLVRGNTEAF
few,TRBV2,TRBJ1-4,ASSGDTSTNEKLF
.,TRBV7-2,TRBJ1-5,ASSLDAGYSNQPQH
.,TRBV13,TRBJ1-6,ASSLGDSPNSPLH
.,TRBV2,TRBJ1-2,AGGDLTNYGYT
.,TRBV6-5,TRBJ2-7,ASSVGRRDYEQY
.,TRBV5-1,TRBJ2-3,ASRGGDTQY
.,TRBV4-3,TRBJ1-2,ASSQDRGNYGYT
few,TRBV12-5,TRBJ2-5,ASGPGLAGSSETQY